The 8 T cell receptor beta chains presented below share a single source sample, sequenced in a study of cytomegalovirus exposure and HLA in healthy donors. Amplification used 60 Vbeta primers and 13 Jbeta primers. Sequencing was performed with immunoSEQ multiplex PCR; in TCRdb, only in-frame clones are kept and a portion is missing. The sample records approximately 220,000 clones, roughly 80% being singletons. Sequenced material: PBMCs. The receptors were gathered from a man aged 30 to 45 in good health and CMV-seronegative.

This chain uses TRBV9 with TRBJ1-2; possibly TRBD1 for D (6 bases). The CDR3 sequence is 15 residues long. Germline V CDR1 and CDR2: SGDLS, YYNGEE. V was pared by 0 bases and J by 4 bases, with 13 bases between. In DNA, the CDR3 is TGTGCCAGCAGCGTAGAATCTGGGGGCGGCTATGGCTACACCTTC. Its protein product is CASSVESGGGYGYTF.

The J gene is TRBJ2-3, the V gene TRBV18; D not resolved. Germline V gene data show CDR1 as KGHSH and CDR2 as LQKENI. Between the trimmed V and J ends, which lost 3 bases and 1 base, there was a span of 8 bases. The CDR3 is 14 amino acids. CDR3 coding DNA: TGTGCCAGCTCACCTCAGTTCGGCACAGATACGCAGTATTTT. Residues: CASSPQFGTDTQYF.

The chain recombines TRBV15 with TRBJ2-7; the D gene is possibly TRBD1 (5 bases). Germline V gives CDR1 LNHNV, CDR2 YYDKDF (reference sequence). Trimming shortened V by 2 bases and J by 0 bases, and 8 bases separated the two germline ends. This CDR3 comprises 14 residues. In DNA, the CDR3 is TGTGCCACCAGCAGACAGGGTCTCTCCTACGAGCAGTACTTC. Translated: CATSRQGLSYEQYF.

This chain's CDR3 is CASSPAGVMNTEAFF. CDR3 nucleotides: TGTGCCAGCTCACCTGCAGGGGTAATGAACACTGAAGCTTTCTTT. V gene TRBV18 combines with J gene TRBJ1-1; tentatively, D is TRBD1 (6 bases). Germline CDR1 KGHSH, CDR2 LQKENI. V was shortened by 3 bases and J by 0 bases, with 11 bases between the two germline ends. This CDR3 has 15 residues.

The CDR3 DNA sequence: TGTGCCAGCAGAAAGCGGGGGAGCTCCTACAATGAGCAGTTCTTC. It translates to CASRKRGSSYNEQFF. The chain carries TRBV27 and TRBJ2-1, with 8 positions matching TRBD2. The CDR3 runs to 15 residues. The germline V gene has CDR1 MNHEY and CDR2 SMNVEV (reference sequence). V lost 6 bases to trimming and J lost 0 bases; unmatched junction nucleotides: 4.

The chain joins TRBV7-6 to TRBJ2-5; 13 bases line up with TRBD2. Per germline, CDR1 SGHVS and CDR2 FNYEAQ. Germline trimming cut 1 base from V and 4 bases from J; bases unmatched to any gene: 12. CDR3 length equals 19 residues. The CDR3 loop reads CASSLGVTSGGQLGETQYF. The DNA of the CDR3 is TGTGCCAGCAGCTTAGGGGTGACTAGCGGGGGGCAGTTGGGAGAGACCCAGTACTTC.

This clone was picked up one time. The chain recombines TRBV5-6 with TRBJ2-5; the D is unclear. In germline, CDR1 is SGHDT, CDR2 YYEEEE. Trimming left V 4 bases short and J 5 bases short, with 12 bases between. This CDR3 contains 13 residues. The DNA for the CDR3 is TGTGCCAGCAGCCCCCCGAGCGAGGAGACCCAGTACTTC. Amino acids: CASSPPSEETQYF. The entire variable domain, with the rest obtained from reference TRBV5-6 and TRBJ2-5, is as follows: DAGVTQSPTHLIKTRGQQVTLRCSPKSGHDTVSWYQQALGQGPQFIFQYYEEEERQRGNFPDRFSGHQFPNYSSELNVNALLLGDSALYLCASSPPSEETQYFGPGTRLLVL.

The rearrangement uses TRBV27 and TRBJ1-2; D gene uncertain. The CDR3 runs 13 residues. V was clipped by 6 bases and J by 7 bases, with 15 bases between them. Germline loops: CDR1 MNHEY, CDR2 SMNVEV (reference sequence). The chain's CDR3 is CASSLSIVSGYTF. As DNA, the CDR3 is TGTGCCAGCAGCCTGAGTATCGTAAGTGGCTACACCTTC.